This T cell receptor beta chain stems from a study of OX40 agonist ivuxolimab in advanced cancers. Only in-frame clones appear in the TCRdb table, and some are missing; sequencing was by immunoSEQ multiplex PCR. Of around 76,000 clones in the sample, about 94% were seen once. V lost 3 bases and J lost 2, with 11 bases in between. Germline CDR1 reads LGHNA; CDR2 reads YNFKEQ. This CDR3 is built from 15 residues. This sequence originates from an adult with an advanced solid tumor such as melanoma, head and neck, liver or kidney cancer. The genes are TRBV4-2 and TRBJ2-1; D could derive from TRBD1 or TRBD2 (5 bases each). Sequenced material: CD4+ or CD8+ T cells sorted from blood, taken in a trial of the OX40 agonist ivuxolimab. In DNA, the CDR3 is TGTGCCAGCAGCCAGACTTGGGACGCCTACAATGAGCAGTTCTTC. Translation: CASSQTWDAYNEQFF.